A few counts support the clone carrying this TCR beta chain. The entry originates in a study of blood T cell repertoires in COVID-19. Study-level information: Specimens from acute and convalescent COVID-19 originated in the United States, Italy and Spain. T cells, B-cell-depleted T cells, or PBMCs provided the cDNA or gDNA that served as material.

In the original processing: Estimation of nucleated cell counts relied on the amplification of reference gene primers. The protocol was immunoSEQ multiplex PCR, while the TCRdb copy is restricted to in-frame clones and leaves out a portion. Clone size and V and J calls were adopted from that table, with D and trimming inferred from the DNA. The sample includes approximately 230,000 clones, 70% to 85% of them seen just once. V dropped 2 bases and J dropped 4 bases, with 11 bases sitting between them. The germline V gene has CDR1 MGHRA and CDR2 YSYEKL. The CDR3 consists of 14 residues. This receptor was identified in a woman in her thirties or forties with active or convalescent COVID-19. Sequences were obtained from peripheral blood. The chain links TRBV4-1 to TRBJ2-5; D possibly corresponds to TRBD1 (5 bases). The CDR3 DNA is TGCGCCAGCAGCCAAACCACAGGTACAGAGACCCAGTACTTC. This sequence encodes CASSQTTGTETQYF.